This T cell receptor beta chain was identified in a study of T cells in localized non-small cell lung cancer. The CDR3 totals 11 residues. CDR1 is SQVTM, CDR2 ANQGSEA, per germline. Trimming took 5 bases from V and 4 from J, leaving 6 bases between them. Turning to this clone: Antigen: not known.

Assay used: immunoSEQ multiplex PCR; TCRdb lists only in-frame clones, some missing. The data show more than 20,000 clones, more than 75% seen once. Study-level points and caveats: The highest T cell clonality was in uninvolved adjacent lung, above tumor. Appearance in adjacent lung was seen for a median approximately 60 of the top 100 tumor clones.

This chain uses TRBV29-1 with TRBJ2-1; D is ambiguous. Sample: PBMCs, taken before any cancer treatment. The receptor comes from a woman aged 40 to 75 with stage II squamous cell lung carcinoma. The CDR3 DNA follows: TGCAGCGTTTCTTCTTACAATGAGCAGTTCTTC. The encoded protein is CSVSSYNEQFF.